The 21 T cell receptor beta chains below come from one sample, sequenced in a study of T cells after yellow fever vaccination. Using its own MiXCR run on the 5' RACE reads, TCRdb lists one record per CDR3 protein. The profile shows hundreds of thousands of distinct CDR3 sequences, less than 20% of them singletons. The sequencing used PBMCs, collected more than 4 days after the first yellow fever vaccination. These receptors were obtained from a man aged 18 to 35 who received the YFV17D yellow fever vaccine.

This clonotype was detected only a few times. Here the CDR3 reads CASSPADGGLHEQFF. CDR3 DNA sequence: TGTGCCAGCAGCCCGGCGGACGGGGGCTTGCATGAGCAGTTCTTC. This chain connects TRBV7-3 to TRBJ2-1; D possibly uses TRBD1 or TRBD2 (6 bases each). The CDR3 is 15 amino acids. The germline V gene encodes CDR1 SGHTA and CDR2 FQGTGA. Trimming stripped 5 bases from V and 8 bases from J, with 19 bases between.

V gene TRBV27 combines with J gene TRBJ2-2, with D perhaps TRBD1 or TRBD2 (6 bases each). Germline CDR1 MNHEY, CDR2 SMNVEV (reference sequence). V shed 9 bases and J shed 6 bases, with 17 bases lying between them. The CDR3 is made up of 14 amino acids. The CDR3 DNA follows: TGTGCCAGTCAGGGGAGGTGGAGGGCCGGGGAGCTGTTTTTT. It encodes CASQGRWRAGELFF.

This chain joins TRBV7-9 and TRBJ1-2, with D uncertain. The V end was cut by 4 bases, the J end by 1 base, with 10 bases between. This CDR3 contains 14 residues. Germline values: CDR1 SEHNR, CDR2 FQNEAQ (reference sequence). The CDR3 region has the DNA TGTGCCAGCAGCTACCGGACGGATAACTATGGCTACACCTTC. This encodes CASSYRTDNYGYTF.

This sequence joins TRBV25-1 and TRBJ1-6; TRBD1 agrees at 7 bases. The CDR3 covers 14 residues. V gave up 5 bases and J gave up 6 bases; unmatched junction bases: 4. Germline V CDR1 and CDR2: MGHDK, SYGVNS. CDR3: CASSQGVFNSPLHF. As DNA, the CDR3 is TGTGCCAGCAGTCAGGGGGTCTTTAATTCACCCCTCCACTTT.

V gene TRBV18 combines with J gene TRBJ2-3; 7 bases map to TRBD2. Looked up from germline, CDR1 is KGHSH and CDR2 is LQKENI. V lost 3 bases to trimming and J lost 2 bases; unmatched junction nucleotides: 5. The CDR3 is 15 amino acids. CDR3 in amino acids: CASSPSGGITDTQYF. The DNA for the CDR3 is TGTGCCAGCTCACCTTCCGGGGGGATCACAGATACGCAGTATTTT.

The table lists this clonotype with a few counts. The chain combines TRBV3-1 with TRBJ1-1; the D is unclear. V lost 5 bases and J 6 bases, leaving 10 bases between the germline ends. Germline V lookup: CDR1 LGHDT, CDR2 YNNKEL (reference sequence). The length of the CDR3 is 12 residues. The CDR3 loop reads CASSYPRSEAFF. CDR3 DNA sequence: TGTGCCAGCAGCTACCCCAGATCTGAAGCTTTCTTT.

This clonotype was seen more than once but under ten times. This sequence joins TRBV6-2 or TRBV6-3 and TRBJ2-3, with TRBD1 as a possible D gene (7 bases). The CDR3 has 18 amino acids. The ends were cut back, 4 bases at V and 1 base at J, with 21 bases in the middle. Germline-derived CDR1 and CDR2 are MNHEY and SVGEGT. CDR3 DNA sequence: TGTGCCAGCAGTTCGCTCGGAGGGGGCCTAATCGGCACAGATACGCAGTATTTT. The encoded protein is CASSSLGGGLIGTDTQYF.

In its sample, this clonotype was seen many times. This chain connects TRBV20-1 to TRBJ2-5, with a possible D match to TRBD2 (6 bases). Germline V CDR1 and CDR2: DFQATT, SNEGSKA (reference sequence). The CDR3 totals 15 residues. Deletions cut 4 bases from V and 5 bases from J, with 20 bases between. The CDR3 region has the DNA TGCAGTGCTATTAAGACGGCTAGCGAGGAGGAGACCCAGTACTTC. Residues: CSAIKTASEEETQYF.

The CDR3 loop reads CATKDRVAGNTIYF. The CDR3 coding sequence is TGTGCCACAAAGGACAGGGTTGCTGGAAACACCATATATTTT. The chain uses TRBV25-1 and TRBJ1-3; 8 bases line up with TRBD1. CDR1 MGHDK and CDR2 SYGVNS come from the germline V gene. The V segment lost 10 bases and the J segment 2 bases; nucleotides outside the gene matches: 7. The CDR3 totals 14 residues.

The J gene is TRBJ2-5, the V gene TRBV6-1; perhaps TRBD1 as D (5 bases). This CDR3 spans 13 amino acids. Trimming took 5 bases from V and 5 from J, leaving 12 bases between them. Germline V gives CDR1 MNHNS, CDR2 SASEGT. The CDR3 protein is CASSKGRVETQYF. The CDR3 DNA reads TGTGCCAGCAGTAAAGGCAGGGTGGAGACCCAGTACTTC.

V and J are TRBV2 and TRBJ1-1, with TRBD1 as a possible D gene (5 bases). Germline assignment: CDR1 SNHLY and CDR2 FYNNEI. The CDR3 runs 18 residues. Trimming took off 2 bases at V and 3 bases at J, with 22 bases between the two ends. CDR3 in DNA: TGTGCCAGCAGTGAACAGGCGGCGGGGGTAGTGGGGGACACTGAAGCTTTCTTT. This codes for CASSEQAAGVVGDTEAFF.

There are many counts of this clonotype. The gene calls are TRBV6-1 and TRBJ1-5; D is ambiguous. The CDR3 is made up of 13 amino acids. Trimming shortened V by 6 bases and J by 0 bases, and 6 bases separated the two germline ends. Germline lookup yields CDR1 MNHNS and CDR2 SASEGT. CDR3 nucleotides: TGTGCCAGCAGCGCCGTTAGCAATCAGCCCCAGCATTTT. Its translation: CASSAVSNQPQHF.

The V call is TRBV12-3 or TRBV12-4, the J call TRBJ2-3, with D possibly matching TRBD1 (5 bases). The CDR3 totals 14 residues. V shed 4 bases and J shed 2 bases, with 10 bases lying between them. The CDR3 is CASSSGWDTDTQYF. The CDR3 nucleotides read TGTGCCAGCAGTTCAGGGTGGGACACAGATACGCAGTATTTT.

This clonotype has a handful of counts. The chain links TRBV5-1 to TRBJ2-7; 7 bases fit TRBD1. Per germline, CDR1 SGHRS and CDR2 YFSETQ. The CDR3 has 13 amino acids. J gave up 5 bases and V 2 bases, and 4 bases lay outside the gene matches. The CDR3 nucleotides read TGCGCCAGCAGCTTTGAGGGGGCCGACGAGCAGTACTTC. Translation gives CASSFEGADEQYF. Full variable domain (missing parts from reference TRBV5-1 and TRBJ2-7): KAGVTQTPRYLIKTRGQQVTLSCSPISGHRSVSWYQQTPGQGLQFLFEYFSETQRNKGNFPGRFSGRQFSNSRSEMNVSTLELGDSALYLCASSFEGADEQYFGPGTRLTVT.

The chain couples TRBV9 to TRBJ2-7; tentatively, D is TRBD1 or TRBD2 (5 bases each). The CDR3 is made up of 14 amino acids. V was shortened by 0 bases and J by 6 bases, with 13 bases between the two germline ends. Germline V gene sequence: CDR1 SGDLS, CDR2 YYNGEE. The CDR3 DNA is TGTGCCAGCAGCGTAGGAGGGGCCGTCCGCGAGCAGTACTTC. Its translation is CASSVGGAVREQYF.

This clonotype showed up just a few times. The CDR3 loop reads CAWKKTGSYNEQFF. The CDR3 DNA reads as TGTGCCTGGAAAAAGACAGGGTCCTACAATGAGCAGTTCTTC. The gene calls are TRBV30 and TRBJ2-1; TRBD1 agrees at 7 bases. The germline gives CDR1 GTSNPN, CDR2 SVGIG (reference sequence). The CDR3 is 14 amino acids. With V trimmed by 4 bases and J by 1 base, 4 bases remained unmatched.

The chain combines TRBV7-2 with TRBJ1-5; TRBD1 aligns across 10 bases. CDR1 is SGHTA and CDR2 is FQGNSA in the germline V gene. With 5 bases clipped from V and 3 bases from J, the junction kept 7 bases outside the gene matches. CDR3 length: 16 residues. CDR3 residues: CASSARDRGVNQPQHF. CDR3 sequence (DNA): TGTGCCAGCAGCGCCCGGGACAGGGGAGTCAATCAGCCCCAGCATTTT.

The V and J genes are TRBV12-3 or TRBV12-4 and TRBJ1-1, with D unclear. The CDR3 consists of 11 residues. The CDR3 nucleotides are TGTGCGATACAGCTGAACACTGAAGCTTTCTTT. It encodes CAIQLNTEAFF.

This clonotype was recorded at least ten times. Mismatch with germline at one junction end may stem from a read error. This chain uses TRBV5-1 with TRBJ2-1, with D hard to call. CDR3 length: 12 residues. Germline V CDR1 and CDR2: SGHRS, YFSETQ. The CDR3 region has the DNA TGTGCCAGCAGCTTAGGAGTGGATGAGCAGTTCTTC. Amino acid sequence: CASSLGVDEQFF.

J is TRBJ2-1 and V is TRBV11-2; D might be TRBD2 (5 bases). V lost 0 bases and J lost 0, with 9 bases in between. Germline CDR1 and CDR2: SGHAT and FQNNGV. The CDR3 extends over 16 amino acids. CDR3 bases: TGTGCCAGCAGCTTAGATACGGGGAGCTCCTACAATGAGCAGTTCTTC. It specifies CASSLDTGSSYNEQFF.

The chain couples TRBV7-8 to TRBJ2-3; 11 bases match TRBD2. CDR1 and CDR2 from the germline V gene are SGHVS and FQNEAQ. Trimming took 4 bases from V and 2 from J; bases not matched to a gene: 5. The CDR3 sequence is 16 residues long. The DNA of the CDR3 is TGTGCCAGCAGCTCTTTGGGACTAGCGGCCACAGATACGCAGTATTTT. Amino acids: CASSSLGLAATDTQYF.